This paragraph covers one TCR beta chain sequence. Its antigen is unknown. This CDR3 region has 13 residues. Germline CDR1 SNHLY, CDR2 FYNNEI. Germline trimming cut 7 bases from V and 3 bases from J; bases unmatched to any gene: 4. The repertoire was sequenced with immunoSEQ multiplex PCR; TCRdb's copy has only in-frame clones and lacks some. Among millions of clones, just over 90% were seen once, and the ten largest hold 0.3% to 0.4%. The data stem from a study of shared clonotypes between healthy human individuals. Study-wide points: Blood was the only sampled material, and tissue repertoires likely differ.

The source is a man aged 18-30 years in good health. Some clones in this sample may be carry-over from other donors' samples. J is TRBJ2-3 and V is TRBV2, with 7 bases that match TRBD1. Sequencing input: naive CD4+ T cells from PBMCs. Subset described: CD45RA+ positively selected. The CDR3 loop reads CASNRQGTDTQYF. CDR3 DNA: TGTGCCAGCAATCGACAGGGTACAGATACGCAGTATTTT.